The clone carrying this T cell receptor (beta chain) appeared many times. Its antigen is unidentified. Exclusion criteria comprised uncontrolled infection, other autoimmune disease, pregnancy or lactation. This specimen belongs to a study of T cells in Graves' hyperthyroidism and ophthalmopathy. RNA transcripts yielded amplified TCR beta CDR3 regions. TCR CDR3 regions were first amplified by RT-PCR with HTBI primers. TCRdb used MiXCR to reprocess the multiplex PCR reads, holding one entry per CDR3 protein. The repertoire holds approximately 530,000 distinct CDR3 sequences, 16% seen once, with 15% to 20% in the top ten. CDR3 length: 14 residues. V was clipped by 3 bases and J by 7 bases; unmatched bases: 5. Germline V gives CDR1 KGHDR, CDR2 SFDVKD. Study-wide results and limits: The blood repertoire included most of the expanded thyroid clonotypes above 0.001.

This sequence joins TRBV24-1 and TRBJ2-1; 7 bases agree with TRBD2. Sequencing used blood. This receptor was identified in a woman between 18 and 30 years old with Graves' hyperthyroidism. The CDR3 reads CATSDPGTKNEQFF. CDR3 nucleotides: TGTGCCACCAGTGATCCCGGGACTAAAAATGAGCAGTTCTTC.